This entry is about one T cell receptor (beta chain). These data are taken from a study of cytomegalovirus exposure and HLA in healthy donors. Primers included in the PCR were 60 Vbeta and 13 Jbeta primers. Generated by immunoSEQ multiplex PCR, the TCRdb table keeps only in-frame clones and is missing some. The data show under 150,000 clones, over 65% seen once. The V gene lost 5 bases and the J gene lost 0 bases, with 10 bases spanning the gap. The CDR3 is made up of 14 amino acids. CDR1 is LNHDA, CDR2 SQIVND, per germline (reference sequence). The specimen sequenced was PBMCs. The chain carries TRBV19 and TRBJ1-2, with D possibly being TRBD1 (6 bases). The sequence derives from a woman aged 40-49 years in good health and CMV-seropositive. The CDR3 sequence is CASSLQGSNYGYTF. The CDR3 DNA is TGTGCCAGTAGTTTACAGGGATCTAACTATGGCTACACCTTC.